Below, 10 T cell receptor beta chains from the same sample are listed, as sequenced in a study of T cells in Graves' hyperthyroidism and ophthalmopathy. The TCR beta CDR3 regions underwent amplification using RNA transcripts as the source. Researchers ran a first-round RT-PCR on the TCR CDR3 using the HTBI primer set. TCRdb reanalysed the multiplex PCR reads using MiXCR and keeps one entry per CDR3 protein. The sample carries a few hundred thousand distinct CDR3 sequences, roughly 13% recorded once. Specimen: blood. Source of these receptors: a woman aged 40 to 50 with Graves' ophthalmopathy.

This clonotype was recorded at least ten times. The V call is TRBV5-1, the J call TRBJ1-1; TRBD1 agrees at 12 bases. The germline CDR1 and CDR2 sequences are SGHRS and YFSETQ. The trim removed 6 bases at V and 0 bases at J, leaving 6 bases unmatched. The CDR3 extends over 16 amino acids. CDR3 amino acids: CASNPGQGAVNTEAFF. The CDR3, as DNA: TGCGCCAGCAACCCGGGACAGGGGGCAGTGAACACTGAAGCTTTCTTT.

This clonotype was seen ten or more times. This chain joins TRBV2 and TRBJ2-7; weak D call: TRBD1 (6 bases). This CDR3 spans 12 amino acids. Trimming shortened V by 6 bases and J by 0 bases, and 6 bases separated the two germline ends. The V gene's germline CDR1 is SNHLY and CDR2 FYNNEI. The CDR3 is CASRDSSYEQYF. Written as DNA, the CDR3 is TGTGCCAGCAGGGACAGCTCCTACGAGCAGTACTTC.

This clonotype was counted between two and nine times. The chain combines TRBV5-1 with TRBJ1-4; D not certain. CDR1 is SGHRS, CDR2 YFSETQ, per germline. The CDR3 length is 14 residues. The ends were cut back, 4 bases at V and 6 bases at J, with 13 bases in the middle. The CDR3 sequence: CASSQEGRDEKLFF. CDR3 bases: TGCGCCAGCAGCCAAGAGGGTCGGGATGAAAAACTGTTTTTT.

This clonotype has ten or more counts. This chain uses TRBV28 with TRBJ1-1; D gene uncertain. V lost 6 bases, J lost 13 bases, and 21 bases lay in between. CDR3 length: 13 residues. In germline, CDR1 is MDHEN, CDR2 SYDVKM. DNA for the CDR3: TGTGCCAGCAGCCCCCGACATCAAACAAGAGTTTTCTTT. Its translation is CASSPRHQTRVFF.

This clonotype was counted ten times or more. The J gene is TRBJ2-3, the V gene TRBV12-3 or TRBV12-4, with 7 bases identical to TRBD1. The ends lost 3 bases at V and 1 base at J; junction bases unmatched: 4. The CDR3 contains 15 residues. The CDR3 here is CASSFTGQGTDTQYF. CDR3 sequence (DNA): TGTGCCAGCAGTTTTACCGGACAGGGCACAGATACGCAGTATTTT.

This clonotype occurred once. This could be a read error, since a much larger clone is one nucleotide away. The chain links TRBV10-3 to TRBJ2-1; 9 bases line up with TRBD2. Germline CDR1 and CDR2: ENHRY and SYGVKD. The CDR3 covers 14 residues. Trimming at V came to 4 bases and at J to 9 bases, leaving 7 bases not matched to a gene. CDR3 sequence reads: CAISGTSGHSEQFF. DNA of the CDR3: TGTGCCATCAGTGGCACTAGCGGGCACAGTGAGCAGTTCTTC.

This clonotype came up many times. The V gene is TRBV19, the J gene TRBJ2-3; tentatively, D is TRBD2 (6 bases). V was pared by 5 bases and J by 4 bases, with 10 bases between. CDR1 LNHDA and CDR2 SQIVND come from the germline V gene (reference sequence). The CDR3 has 13 amino acids. In DNA form, the CDR3 reads TGTGCCAGTAGTCCTCGACTAGCAGATACGCAGTATTTT. Its translation is CASSPRLADTQYF.

This sequence joins TRBV6-1 and TRBJ2-2; possibly TRBD1 or TRBD2 for D (7 bases each). The CDR3 is 14 residues long. With 4 bases removed from V and 14 bases from J, the gap between germline ends came to 20 bases. Germline CDR1 reads MNHNS; CDR2 reads SASEGT. In DNA, the CDR3 is TGTGCCAGCAGTGCCGACAGGGCAGGGGGGGGACTGTTTTTT. Translated, it gives CASSADRAGGGLFF.

There are many counts of this clonotype. The V gene is TRBV24-1, the J gene TRBJ2-1; TRBD1 agrees at 8 bases. The CDR3 has 17 amino acids. V lost 4 bases to trimming and J lost 3 bases; unmatched junction nucleotides: 10. CDR1 is KGHDR, CDR2 SFDVKD, per germline. The CDR3 nucleotides are TGTGCCACCAGTGACGTGACAGGGGACGGCGGCTACAATGAGCAGTTCTTC. Protein sequence: CATSDVTGDGGYNEQFF.

This clonotype showed up many times. CDR3 sequence reads: CASSLLRQGATNEKLFF. For the CDR3, the DNA is TGTGCCAGCAGTTTATTACGACAGGGGGCAACTAATGAAAAACTGTTTTTT. The rearrangement joins TRBV27 to TRBJ1-4, with 9 nucleotides matching TRBD1. The CDR3 contains 17 residues. Germline trimming cut 1 base from V and 0 bases from J; bases unmatched to any gene: 3. CDR1 is MNHEY and CDR2 is SMNVEV in the germline V gene (reference sequence).